This T cell receptor (beta chain) originates from a study of cytomegalovirus exposure and HLA in healthy donors (dated by TCRdb to between 2016 and 2019). About the full investigation: An earlier analysis of fewer than 750 of the donors reported over 250 Gb of sequence data and around 120 million unique TCR beta sequences obtained from some 200 million T cells. Donor age, sex, ethnicity and CMV serostatus were compiled together with the repertoire data. Besides the first cohort of 666 subjects, a separate validation cohort made up of 95 to 150 different subjects was used. In an earlier analysis of 587 of the donors, high-throughput TCR beta sequencing was used to judge whether each TCR beta V gene segment behaved as functional or pseudogenic. The study aimed to test whether signatures of past pathogen exposure could be identified by cataloging public T cell receptors. The study used immunosequencing to profile the T cell repertoires of 670 or so subjects and linked those repertoires to cytomegalovirus serostatus. The study combined high-throughput TCR immunosequencing, statistical association of individual TCRs with disease status, and machine learning to predict cytomegalovirus infection status. Among the approximately 430 genotyped donors, approximately 82% belonged to the genetic ancestry cluster associated with self-reported Caucasian donors. The number of donors typed differed by locus, with about 629-630 for A, B, C, DRB1 and DQB1, around 560 for DQA1, some 570 for DPA1, and 400 to 490 for DPB1. A later genetic analysis took genome-wide SNP genotypes for about three fifths of the 666 donors and used that subset as a discovery cohort. Rather than drawing on any new phenotypic data, the later analysis identified candidate immune exposures from TCR beta sequences and the way those sequences occurred across donors. To study patterns of TCR occurrence, a later analysis re-analyzed previously published TCR beta repertoires from 700 or so donors and added high-resolution HLA genotyping. All discovery cohort repertoires had been generated on a single sequencing platform. Four or five DR-DQ haplotypes were treated as single units for association and clustering because of strong linkage in the cohort. Among 398 genotyped donors of the cohort, an average of 235,054 unique TCR beta nucleotide sequences were sequenced per donor, around 18% of them non-productive. Roughly 310 gigabases of sequencing data and 80 million or so unique TCR sequences were included in an early release covering about 600 HLA-typed donors. Both class I and class II loci were covered by HLA typing, at four-digit resolution. Findings and caveats that apply to the study as a whole: Immune exposure information for the cohort was limited to CMV serostatus. A later analysis reported that several top co-occurrence clusters appeared linked to parvovirus B19, influenza, CMV and Epstein-Barr virus. In an earlier analysis of some 500 of the donors, most TCR beta V segments were observed in productive rearrangements about 90% or about 30% of the time, broadly matching IMGT annotations. In a later analysis, HLA-associated TCR beta chains were found to be more clonally expanded and to have lower generation probabilities than equally common non-associated chains. Sequencing depth was assumed to be roughly uniform across donors in the presence/absence analyses, though that assumption may not hold. A later analysis found that TCR association rates varied across HLA loci, with DRB1 alleles showing the most associated TCRs and HLA-C alleles the fewest. Correlated functional status among segregating V segments might reflect linkage disequilibrium, but an unknown experimental factor could not be ruled out. At a false discovery rate of 0.05, a later analysis linked under 20,000 TCR beta sequences to specific HLA alleles. It was suggested by the authors that the approach could potentially be generalized to other disease states and immunological phenotypes. Across donors, most TCR sequences were observed very rarely, whereas some public TCRs were present in many individuals. When HLA alleles, especially DR and DQ, strongly co-occurred, attributing TCR associations to individual alleles was difficult. A further reported finding was that TCR beta sequences accurately predicted the HLA-A and HLA-B alleles for most subjects in the first cohort. A total of fewer than 200 TCR beta chains were listed by the study as associated with cytomegalovirus. HLA typing was unavailable for some donors at each locus, so association tests used only the typed subset. A cluster of highly shared sequence variants was judged likely to be a technical artifact of the sequencing pipeline. In this cohort, only TCR beta chains were sequenced, and detectable features were limited by the absence of alpha or paired-chain data. A few of the identified cytomegalovirus-associated TCR beta chains were confirmed in vitro to be specific for cytomegalovirus antigens. V-gene and J-gene trimming of TCR beta chains was associated with a missense DCLRE1C variant in a later genetic analysis, and the association was replicated in an independent cohort. Because the 87-base-pair reads could not distinguish some IMGT-functional V segments, including TRBV6-2 and TRBV6-3, those segments were excluded. A later analysis found that most CMV-associated TCR beta chains appeared HLA-restricted, with HLA associations seemingly driven largely by CMV exposure. The classifier was reported to diagnose cytomegalovirus status with high specificity and sensitivity in both the original cohort and the validation cohort. Because counts were too low, 15 to 20 rarely observed V segments, including chromosome 9 orphons, were excluded from the earlier analysis of several hundred of the donors. Compared with the roughly 710-donor mean, donors in an Asian-associated ancestry cluster had fewer N-insertions in productive TCRs, according to a later genetic analysis.

Regarding this clone: No cognate antigen has been identified for it. Within one base of it there is no much larger clone, and no base qualities were kept.

Via the germline V gene, CDR1 is MDHEN and CDR2 SYDVKM. The CDR3 measures 14 amino acids from cysteine to phenylalanine. The DNA shown is the 42-base CDR3, in frame from base 1. The germline ends are 19 bases apart after V is trimmed by 7 bases and J by 7 bases. The library was made by the immunoSEQ multiplex PCR assay. For the multiplex PCR, a mixture combining 60 forward primers for TCR Vbeta segments and 13 reverse primers for TCR Jbeta segments was used. The CDR3 region of rearranged TCR beta genes was amplified from genomic DNA with a multiplex PCR assay. On the Illumina HiSeq System, the amplified TCR beta libraries were sequenced as 87-base-pair reads. For the original study's pipeline: A later analysis counted tens of millions of unique TCR beta chains across the approximately 700 repertoires, and 9 million to 14 million of these chains were shared by at least two donors. To remove PCR and sequencing errors, raw reads were error-corrected and collapsed into unique sequences using a nearest-neighbor algorithm that merged closely related sequences. Alignment of CDR3 sequences to IMGT reference sequences was used to assign V, D and J gene segments. For a sequence to be retained, a match of at least six nucleotides was required to both a V gene segment and a J gene segment. Rearrangements were classified as productive when the CDR3 lacked stop codons and remained in frame with V and J, and all other rearrangements were classified as non-productive. CDR3 was defined by IMGT convention, running from the second conserved V-encoded cysteine to the conserved J-encoded phenylalanine. In an earlier analysis of roughly 610 of the donors, sequences lacking an unambiguous match to a single V gene segment were excluded. An earlier analysis of about 600 of the donors called V segments functional above 56.7% productive rearrangements and segregating when the between-donor standard deviation exceeded 5%. To diagnose cytomegalovirus status from the catalog of TCR beta chain sequences, a statistical classification framework was built. In a later analysis, TCR nucleotide sequences were compared against IMGT/GENE-DB human TR gene sequences so that V and J genes could be assigned. In a later analysis, CDR3 sequences and most-parsimonious VDJ recombination scenarios were assigned using the TCRdist pipeline. In a later analysis, each TCR beta chain was defined by its CDR3 amino acid sequence together with its V-gene family, and reads without a unique V-gene family were excluded. In a later analysis, some 600 highly shared, low-generation-probability nucleotide sequences were removed to address suspected cross-contamination and a sequencing artifact. In a later analysis, a clonal expansion index for each public chain was calculated from normalized within-repertoire ranks of inferred template counts. A later analysis computed generation probabilities with a VDJ recombination model fitted to out-of-frame rearrangements, and checked the results against IGoR. In a later analysis, hypergeometric tests were used to score TCR-TCR, TCR-HLA and TCR-CMV co-occurrence, with a repertoire-size bias correction applied to TCR pairs. In a later analysis, false discovery rates were estimated by permuting HLA or CMV assignments 20 times. In a later analysis, co-occurring TCRs were grouped using DBSCAN, and TCRdist sequence similarity was added for clustering within HLA-allele-positive subsets. Co-occurrence clustering excluded repertoires with fewer than 30,000 or more than 120,000 public chains, plus five with anomalous nucleotide sharing. As stored in TCRdb, this immuneACCESS dataset retains in-frame rearrangements with V and J assigned. A fraction of the clones does not appear; measured against another copy, unresolved V genes explain less than half of the discrepancy, and the remainder lacks a known reason. V and J calls and clone size are copied from that table; D and trimming were computed from the DNA. This sample lists roughly 200,000 clones; about 77% were detected once. The ten largest clones represent roughly 2.1% of the sample.

In total, fewer than 750 healthy bone marrow donors made up the cohort. All cohort members were sampled while nominally healthy, although unrecorded immune exposures were likely present. The donor was CMV seropositive and was included in the group of 289 seropositive cohort members. Every donor gave a peripheral blood sample, and the peripheral blood mononuclear cells from that sample were used for TCR beta sequencing. Genomic DNA extraction from the blood cell samples was performed with the Qiagen DNeasy Blood Extraction Kit. The sequenced sample consisted of PBMCs. This receptor chain uses TRBV28 and TRBJ1-2, with the D segment identity uncertain. This sequence was found in a woman in her thirties in good health and CMV-seropositive. The DNA sequence is given as TGTGCCAGCAATCCAGGTTCGGGGTTCGGTGGCTACACCTTC. This is translated as CASNPGSGFGGYTF.